The 29 T cell receptor beta chains below were found in one sample sequenced in a study of CD8 T cells in ankylosing spondylitis. From the 5' RACE reads, TCRdb called clonotypes with MiXCR, one entry per CDR3 protein. The sample consists of about 340,000 distinct CDR3 sequences, more than 20% of them appearing once. The source material was blood, either unsorted or a sorted T cell fraction (not recorded which). These receptor sequences come from a male donor with ankylosing spondylitis or in good health (not recorded which).

The rearrangement uses TRBV20-1 and TRBJ2-2; D is unresolved. Germline V gene data show CDR1 as DFQATT and CDR2 as SNEGSKA (reference sequence). The V gene lost 3 bases and the J gene lost 3 bases, with 8 bases spanning the gap. This CDR3 has 13 residues. The CDR3 DNA sequence: TGCAGTGCTAGGTCCGGGTACACCGGGGAGCTGTTTTTT. Its translation: CSARSGYTGELFF.

The CDR3 sequence: CASSHEKRGVYNEQFF. The CDR3 coding sequence is TGTGCCAGCAGCCATGAAAAGCGGGGGGTCTACAATGAGCAGTTCTTC. V and J are TRBV3-1 and TRBJ2-1; 9 positions agree with TRBD2. This CDR3 spans 16 amino acids. V trimming: 3 bases; J trimming: 3 bases; junction bases outside the gene matches: 6. In germline, CDR1 is LGHDT, CDR2 YNNKEL (reference sequence).

This clonotype has more than one count but fewer than ten. The chain recombines TRBV7-9 with TRBJ2-7; D is uncertain. The CDR3 covers 13 residues. CDR1 and CDR2 from the germline V gene are SEHNR and FQNEAQ (reference sequence). The germline V and J ends were trimmed by 6 bases and 2 bases, with 11 bases remaining between them. In DNA form, the CDR3 reads TGTGCCAGCAGAATGGACCGAACCTACGAGCAGTACTTC. As protein: CASRMDRTYEQYF.

J is TRBJ2-2 and V is TRBV12-5; 8 bases map to TRBD2. This CDR3 is built from 14 residues. Germline assignment: CDR1 LGHNT and CDR2 FRNRAP. J lost 3 bases, V lost 6 bases, and 3 bases had no gene match. This CDR3 is CASGPGGDTGELFF. The DNA for the CDR3 is TGTGCTAGTGGCCCGGGGGGGGACACCGGGGAGCTGTTTTTT.

This clonotype was seen only a few times. The DNA for the CDR3 is TGTGCCAGCAGTTTAGGGTGGGGGCACAATGAGCAGTTCTTC. Protein: CASSLGWGHNEQFF. The chain has TRBV12-3 or TRBV12-4 and TRBJ2-1; tentative D call: TRBD1 (6 bases). This CDR3 is built from 14 residues. Trimming took off 1 base at V and 5 bases at J, with 9 bases between the two ends.

The chain employs TRBV30 and TRBJ1-4, with TRBD1 matching over 10 bases. The junction had 8 bases not matched to a gene; V was cut back by 8 bases and J by 8 bases. Germline CDR1 GTSNPN, CDR2 SVGIG (reference sequence). The CDR3 runs 13 residues. The CDR3, as DNA: TGTGCCGCGACCGGGACAGGGGTGGAAAAACTGTTTTTT. Amino acids: CAATGTGVEKLFF.

This sequence joins TRBV2 and TRBJ2-7; D unclear. Trimming took off 2 bases at V and 4 bases at J, with 9 bases between the two ends. The CDR3 sequence is 13 residues long. Per germline, CDR1 SNHLY and CDR2 FYNNEI. CDR3 DNA sequence: TGTGCCAGCAGTGAAACGGCCGTATACGAGCAGTACTTC. Its protein is CASSETAVYEQYF.

V usage is TRBV9 and J usage is TRBJ2-2, with TRBD2 matching 8 bases. Germline V gene sequence: CDR1 SGDLS, CDR2 YYNGEE. This CDR3 is 18 amino acids long. Trimming removed 1 base from V and 7 bases from J; junction bases left unmatched: 15. CDR3 loop: CASSVSAGASSSLGELFF. The DNA of the CDR3 is TGTGCCAGCAGCGTATCAGCGGGGGCGTCCAGTTCCCTCGGGGAGCTGTTTTTT.

The chain links TRBV7-3 to TRBJ2-5, with TRBD1 identical over 7 bases. Germline V gives CDR1 SGHTA, CDR2 FQGTGA. The V segment lost 0 bases and the J segment 5 bases; nucleotides outside the gene matches: 15. The CDR3 has 18 amino acids. This chain's CDR3 is CASSLTWDSLRSWETQYF. Here the CDR3 DNA reads TGTGCCAGCAGCTTAACGTGGGACAGCCTTCGTTCCTGGGAGACCCAGTACTTC. The full variable domain, its missing parts supplied by reference TRBV7-3 and TRBJ2-5, is GAGVSQTPSNKVTEKGKYVELRCDPISGHTALYWYRQSLGQGPEFLIYFQGTGAADDSGLPNDRFFAVRPEGSVSTLKIQRTERGDSAVYLCASSLTWDSLRSWETQYFGPGTRLLVL.

This clonotype appeared a few times. The CDR3: CASNQGGVGEQFF. The CDR3 bases are TGTGCCAGCAATCAAGGCGGGGTTGGTGAGCAGTTCTTC. The rearrangement links TRBV12-3 or TRBV12-4 to TRBJ2-1; a weak D match, TRBD2 (6 bases). This CDR3 spans 13 amino acids. The germline V and J ends were trimmed by 7 bases and 9 bases, with 16 bases remaining between them.

This clonotype was found a few times. V is TRBV15 and J is TRBJ2-2; D is possibly TRBD1 (6 bases). The CDR3 has 20 amino acids. CDR1 is LNHNV and CDR2 is YYDKDF in the germline V gene (reference sequence). V was clipped by 0 bases and J by 0 bases, with 20 bases between them. CDR3 nucleotides: TGTGCCACCAGCAGAGATCCCCGCCCTCCGGGACACCCGAACACCGGGGAGCTGTTTTTT. It encodes CATSRDPRPPGHPNTGELFF.

In its sample, this clonotype was seen a few times. The rearrangement links TRBV30 to TRBJ1-5; no clear D. The CDR3 is made up of 14 amino acids. The germline V and J ends were trimmed by 0 bases and 2 bases, with 8 bases remaining between them. The germline V gene has CDR1 GTSNPN and CDR2 SVGIG (reference sequence). CDR3 residues: CAWSVGRGNQPQHF. The CDR3 DNA reads as TGTGCCTGGAGTGTCGGACGGGGCAATCAGCCCCAGCATTTT.

The chain links TRBV10-2 to TRBJ2-2; no clear D gene. There are 15 residues in the CDR3. Germline V gives CDR1 WSHSY, CDR2 SAAADI. V was shortened by 8 bases and J by 1 base, with 14 bases between the two germline ends. CDR3 in DNA: TGCGCCAGCCTGCCCCCCCAGCTGAACACCGGGGAGCTGTTTTTT. Its translation: CASLPPQLNTGELFF.

There are a few counts of this clonotype. The chain employs TRBV20-1 and TRBJ2-7; 9 bases line up with TRBD1. CDR1 and CDR2 from the germline V gene are DFQATT and SNEGSKA (reference sequence). V shed 0 bases, J shed 6 bases, and the junction held 6 bases outside the gene matches. The CDR3 totals 14 residues. The CDR3 sequence is CSARERTGDPEQYF. The CDR3 bases are TGCAGTGCTAGAGAAAGGACAGGGGATCCCGAGCAGTACTTC.

This clonotype was seen more than once but under ten times. In nucleotides, the CDR3 is TGTGCCAGCAGTTTAGGGACAACCCCCTACGAGCAGTACTTC. Residues: CASSLGTTPYEQYF. This chain joins TRBV12-3 or TRBV12-4 and TRBJ2-7; D possibly corresponds to TRBD1 (5 bases). V dropped 1 base and J dropped 2 bases, with 9 bases sitting between them. The CDR3 runs 14 residues.

The chain couples TRBV7-3 to TRBJ2-5, with TRBD2 as a possible D gene (7 bases). Germline V gene data show CDR1 as SGHTA and CDR2 as FQGTGA. The CDR3 contains 16 residues. V was trimmed by 5 bases and J by 6 bases, leaving 22 bases between them. CDR3: CASSRGWGGAFQTQYF. For the CDR3, the DNA is TGTGCCAGCAGCCGCGGGTGGGGGGGGGCCTTTCAGACCCAGTACTTC.

This clonotype was seen a few times. This rearrangement joins TRBV27 to TRBJ1-4, with a possible D match to TRBD1 (5 bases). The germline CDR1 and CDR2 sequences are MNHEY and SMNVEV (reference sequence). The V and J ends lost 5 bases and 8 bases respectively, with 18 bases between them. The CDR3 spans 15 residues. CDR3 DNA sequence: TGTGCCAGCAGTATAACCGACCCACGGACAGAAAAACTGTTTTTT. It translates to CASSITDPRTEKLFF.

The table lists this clonotype with a few counts. The rearrangement joins TRBV4-1 to TRBJ2-7; TRBD2 agrees at 8 bases. The V segment lost 4 bases and the J segment 7 bases; nucleotides outside the gene matches: 12. This CDR3 contains 15 residues. CDR1 and CDR2 from the germline V gene are MGHRA and YSYEKL. The CDR3 sequence is CASSPVAGKKGEQYF. The CDR3 DNA reads as TGCGCCAGCAGCCCCGTAGCGGGGAAGAAGGGTGAGCAGTACTTC.

The CDR3, as DNA: TGTGCCAGCAGTGAAGAACAGATAACAGACCTCCAAGAGACCCAGTACTTC. Protein sequence: CASSEEQITDLQETQYF. The chain couples TRBV2 to TRBJ2-5; D not resolved. CDR3 size: 17 residues. CDR1 and CDR2 from the germline V gene are SNHLY and FYNNEI. V lost 1 base, J lost 1 base, and 16 bases lay in between.

V usage is TRBV29-1 and J usage is TRBJ2-2; D unclear. Germline V gene sequence: CDR1 SQVTM, CDR2 ANQGSEA. Trimming left V 4 bases short and J 1 base short, with 7 bases between. The CDR3 has 13 amino acids. The CDR3: CSVAAQNTGELFF. The CDR3 DNA reads as TGCAGCGTTGCGGCACAGAACACCGGGGAGCTGTTTTTT.

In this sample, this clonotype turned up a few times. The chain employs TRBV4-1 and TRBJ2-2; D is uncertain. The V gene's germline CDR1 is MGHRA and CDR2 YSYEKL. This CDR3 is 16 amino acids long. V was clipped by 0 bases and J by 7 bases, with 15 bases between them. The DNA of the CDR3 is TGCGCCAGCAGCCAAGATGCAGTTGGAGTCATCGGGGAGCTGTTTTTT. Its translation: CASSQDAVGVIGELFF.

This clonotype was detected only a few times. As DNA, the CDR3 is TGTGCCACCAGCGGGGGGGTTTCCTACAATGAGCAGTTCTTC. It yields the protein CATSGGVSYNEQFF. The chain combines TRBV15 with TRBJ2-1; 7 nucleotides line up with TRBD2. This CDR3 region has 14 residues. The trim removed 5 bases at V and 1 base at J, leaving 2 bases unmatched. Germline values: CDR1 LNHNV, CDR2 YYDKDF (reference sequence).

This clonotype was found a few times. This chain joins TRBV10-2 and TRBJ2-2; D could derive from TRBD1 or TRBD2 (6 bases each). The CDR3 is made up of 15 amino acids. Per germline, CDR1 WSHSY and CDR2 SAAADI. Trimming pared 2 bases from V and 7 bases from J, leaving 14 bases between. Here the CDR3 reads CASSERGQAVGELFF. DNA for the CDR3: TGCGCCAGCAGTGAGCGGGGGCAAGCGGTCGGGGAGCTGTTTTTT.

The chain joins TRBV19 to TRBJ2-7; 8 positions agree with TRBD1. Trimming cost V 2 bases and J 2 bases; bases outside gene matches: 5. The CDR3 covers 15 residues. CDR1 LNHDA and CDR2 SQIVND come from the germline V gene (reference sequence). The CDR3 region has the DNA TGTGCCAGTAGTATACCCGGACAGGGTGCCTACGAGCAGTACTTC. Translated, it gives CASSIPGQGAYEQYF.

This clonotype came up a few times. The chain recombines TRBV12-3 or TRBV12-4 with TRBJ2-5; D is unclear. Trimming removed 2 bases from V and 5 bases from J, with 12 bases in between. This CDR3 has 14 amino acids. The CDR3: CASSLYGRPETQYF. Written as DNA, the CDR3 is TGTGCCAGCAGTTTATACGGCCGCCCGGAGACCCAGTACTTC.

This clonotype was seen ten or more times. This chain connects TRBV20-1 to TRBJ2-7; TRBD1 matches at 7 bases. The CDR3 totals 15 residues. Per the germline V gene, CDR1 is DFQATT and CDR2 is SNEGSKA (reference sequence). J gave up 5 bases and V 6 bases, and 16 bases lay outside the gene matches. The CDR3 DNA sequence: TGCAGTGCACCTATGAAGGGGGCTACTTTCAACGAGCAGTACTTC. Translated: CSAPMKGATFNEQYF.

This clonotype was seen only a few times. This chain connects TRBV20-1 to TRBJ2-7; the D gene is possibly TRBD2 (6 bases). This CDR3 has 16 amino acids. CDR1 is DFQATT and CDR2 is SNEGSKA in the germline V gene (reference sequence). Trimming took off 2 bases at V and 2 bases at J, with 19 bases between the two ends. CDR3 coding DNA: TGCAGTGCTAGATCAAGTCCTGGACTACCACCCTACGAGCAGTACTTC. This encodes CSARSSPGLPPYEQYF.

The genes are TRBV9 and TRBJ2-1, with D perhaps being TRBD1 or TRBD2 (5 bases each). There are 16 residues in the CDR3. Germline V lookup: CDR1 SGDLS, CDR2 YYNGEE. Trimming took 3 bases from V and 4 from J, leaving 17 bases between them. CDR3 nucleotides: TGTGCCAGCAGCGCACCCCCCCGGGACGGATACAATGAGCAGTTCTTC. This sequence encodes CASSAPPRDGYNEQFF.

The sample holds a few counts of this clonotype. This chain joins TRBV20-1 and TRBJ2-7; D is perhaps TRBD1 or TRBD2 (6 bases each). Germline V gene sequence: CDR1 DFQATT, CDR2 SNEGSKA (reference sequence). Deletions cut 0 bases from V and 3 bases from J, with 27 bases between. This CDR3 spans 19 amino acids. CDR3 residues: CSARDFWPKNGRGGYEQYF. Written as DNA, the CDR3 is TGCAGTGCTAGAGATTTTTGGCCAAAAAATGGCAGGGGAGGCTACGAGCAGTACTTC.